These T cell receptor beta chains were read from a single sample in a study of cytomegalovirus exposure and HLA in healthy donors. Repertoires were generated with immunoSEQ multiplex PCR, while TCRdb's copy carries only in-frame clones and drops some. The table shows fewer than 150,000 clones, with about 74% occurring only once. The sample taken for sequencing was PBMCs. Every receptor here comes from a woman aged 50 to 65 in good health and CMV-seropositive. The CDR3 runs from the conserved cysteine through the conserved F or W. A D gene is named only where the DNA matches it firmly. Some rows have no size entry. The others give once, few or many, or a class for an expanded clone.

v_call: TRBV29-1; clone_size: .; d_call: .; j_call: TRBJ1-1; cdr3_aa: CSVAVTEAFF; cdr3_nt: TGCAGCGTTGCAGTAACAGAAGCTTTCTTT
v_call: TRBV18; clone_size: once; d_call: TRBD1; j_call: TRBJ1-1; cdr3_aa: CASSPRDSSMNTEAFF; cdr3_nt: TGTGCCAGCTCACCCAGGGACAGCTCTATGAACACTGAAGCTTTCTTT
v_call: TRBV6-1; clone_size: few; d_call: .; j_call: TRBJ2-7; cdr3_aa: CALTRTYEQYF; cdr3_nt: TGTGCCCTTACAAGAACCTACGAGCAGTACTTC
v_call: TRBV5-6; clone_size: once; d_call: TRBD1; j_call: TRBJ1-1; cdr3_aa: CASSGTGTGDTEAFF; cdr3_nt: TGTGCCAGCAGCGGAACCGGGACAGGGGATACTGAAGCTTTCTTT
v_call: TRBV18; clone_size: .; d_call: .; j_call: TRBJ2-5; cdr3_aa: CASSPGRQETQYF; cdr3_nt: TGTGCCAGCTCACCGGGCCGTCAAGAGACCCAGTACTTC
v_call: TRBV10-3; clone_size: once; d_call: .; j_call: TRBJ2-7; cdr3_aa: CAVRNEDEQYF; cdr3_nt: TGTGCCGTCCGAAATGAGGACGAGCAGTACTTC
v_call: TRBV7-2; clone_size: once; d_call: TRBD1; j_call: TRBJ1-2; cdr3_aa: CASSLRDRGGYTF; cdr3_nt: TGTGCCAGCAGTCTGAGAGACAGGGGGGGCTACACCTTC
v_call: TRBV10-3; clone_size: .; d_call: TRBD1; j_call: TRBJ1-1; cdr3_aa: CAIRWDRTSTEAFF; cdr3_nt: TGTGCCATCAGGTGGGACAGGACGAGCACTGAAGCTTTCTTT
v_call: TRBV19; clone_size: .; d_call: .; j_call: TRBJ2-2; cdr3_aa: CASFQGFGELFF; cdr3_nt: TGTGCCAGTTTCCAGGGGTTCGGGGAGCTGTTTTTT
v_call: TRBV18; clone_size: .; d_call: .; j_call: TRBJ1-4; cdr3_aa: CASSPRGTNEKLFF; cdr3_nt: TGTGCCAGCTCACCCAGGGGAACTAATGAAAAACTGTTTTTT
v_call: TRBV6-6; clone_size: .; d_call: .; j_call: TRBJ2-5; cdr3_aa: CASSHKETQYF; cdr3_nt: TGTGCCAGCAGTCACAAAGAGACCCAGTACTTC
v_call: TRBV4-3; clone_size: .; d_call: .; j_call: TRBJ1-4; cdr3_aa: CASSRAATNEKLFF; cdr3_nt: TGCGCCAGCAGCCGGGCCGCAACTAATGAAAAACTGTTTTTT
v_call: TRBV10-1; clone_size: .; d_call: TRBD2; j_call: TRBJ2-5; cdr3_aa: CASSAFEGGRETQYF; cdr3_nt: TGCGCCAGCAGTGCGTTCGAGGGAGGGCGGGAGACCCAGTACTTC
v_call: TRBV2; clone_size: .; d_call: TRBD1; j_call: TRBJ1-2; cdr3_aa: CASSLTGNYGYTF; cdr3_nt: TGTGCCAGCAGCCTGACAGGGAACTATGGCTACACCTTC
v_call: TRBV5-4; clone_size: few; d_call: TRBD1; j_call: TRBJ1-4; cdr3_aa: CASSSGTGEEKLFF; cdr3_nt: TGTGCCAGCAGCTCGGGGACAGGGGAGGAAAAACTGTTTTTT
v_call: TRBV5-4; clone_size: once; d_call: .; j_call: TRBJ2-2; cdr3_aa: CASSLYGELFF; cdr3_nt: TGTGCCAGCAGCTTGTATGGGGAGCTGTTTTTT
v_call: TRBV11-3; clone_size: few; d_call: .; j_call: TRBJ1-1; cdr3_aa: CASSYSQGQAFF; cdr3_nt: TGTGCCAGCAGCTACTCACAGGGACAAGCTTTCTTT
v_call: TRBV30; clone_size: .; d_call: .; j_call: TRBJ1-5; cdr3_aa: CAWSGGLNQPQHF; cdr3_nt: TGTGCCTGGAGTGGAGGGCTCAATCAGCCCCAGCATTTT
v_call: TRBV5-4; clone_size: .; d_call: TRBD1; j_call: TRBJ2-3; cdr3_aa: CASSFPGQGVADTQYF; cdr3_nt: TGTGCCAGCAGCTTCCCGGGGCAGGGGGTCGCAGATACGCAGTATTTT
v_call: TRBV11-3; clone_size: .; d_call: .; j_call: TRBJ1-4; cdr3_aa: CASSSDIQGQKLFF; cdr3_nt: TGTGCCAGCAGTTCGGACATCCAAGGGCAGAAACTGTTTTTT
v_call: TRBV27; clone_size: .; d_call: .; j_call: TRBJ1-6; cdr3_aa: CASSFDWQINSPLHF; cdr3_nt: TGTGCCAGCAGTTTCGATTGGCAGATTAATTCACCCCTCCACTTT
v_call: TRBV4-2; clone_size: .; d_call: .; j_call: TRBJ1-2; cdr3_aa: CASSRGQTLGYGYTF; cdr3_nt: TGTGCCAGCAGCCGCGGACAAACTTTGGGCTATGGCTACACCTTC
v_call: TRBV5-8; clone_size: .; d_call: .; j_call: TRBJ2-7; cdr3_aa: CASSSYEQYF; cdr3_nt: TGTGCCAGCAGTTCCTACGAGCAGTACTTC
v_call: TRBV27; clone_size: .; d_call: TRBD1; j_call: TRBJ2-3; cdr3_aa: CASSPDRVRADTQYF; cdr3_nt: TGTGCCAGCAGTCCCGACAGGGTACGGGCAGATACGCAGTATTTT
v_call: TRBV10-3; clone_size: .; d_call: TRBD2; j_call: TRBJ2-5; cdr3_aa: CAISVVNRDYSFLETQYF; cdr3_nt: TGTGCCATCAGTGTGGTGAATAGGGACTATTCCTTTTTGGAGACCCAGTACTTC
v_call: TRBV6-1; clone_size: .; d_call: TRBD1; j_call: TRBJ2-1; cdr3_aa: CASRTGGSPYNEQFF; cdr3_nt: TGTGCCAGCAGGACAGGGGGCTCCCCCTACAATGAGCAGTTCTTC
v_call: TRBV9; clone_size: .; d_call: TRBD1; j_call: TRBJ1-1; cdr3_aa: CASSVEGQGNTEAFF; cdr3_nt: TGTGCCAGCAGCGTAGAAGGACAGGGGAACACTGAAGCTTTCTTT
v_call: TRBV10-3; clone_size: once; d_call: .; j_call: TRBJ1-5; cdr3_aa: CAAATEGTNQPQHF; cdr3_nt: TGTGCCGCCGCGACGGAGGGGACTAATCAGCCCCAGCATTTT
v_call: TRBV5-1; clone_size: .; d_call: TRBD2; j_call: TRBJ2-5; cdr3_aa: CASSLVAGGIQETQYF; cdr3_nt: TGCGCCAGCAGCTTGGTAGCGGGGGGGATTCAAGAGACCCAGTACTTC
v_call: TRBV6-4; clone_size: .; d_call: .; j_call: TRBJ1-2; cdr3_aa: CASSGGPTYGYTF; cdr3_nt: TGTGCCAGCAGCGGCGGTCCCACATATGGCTACACCTTC
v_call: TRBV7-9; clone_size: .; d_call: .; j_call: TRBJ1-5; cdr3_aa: CASSSSWGNQPQHF; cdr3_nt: TGTGCCAGCAGCTCTAGCTGGGGCAATCAGCCCCAGCATTTT
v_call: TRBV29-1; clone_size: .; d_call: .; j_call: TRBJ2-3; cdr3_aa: CSVEGGVGATDTQYF; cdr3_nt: TGCAGCGTTGAGGGGGGGGTGGGGGCCACAGATACGCAGTATTTT
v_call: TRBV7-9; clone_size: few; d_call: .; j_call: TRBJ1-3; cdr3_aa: CASSLARGGDTIYF; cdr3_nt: TGTGCCAGCAGCTTGGCAAGGGGAGGAGACACCATATATTTT
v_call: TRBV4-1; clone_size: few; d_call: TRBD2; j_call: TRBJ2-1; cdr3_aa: CASMSGGAQNEQFF; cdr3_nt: TGCGCCAGCATGAGCGGGGGGGCTCAAAATGAGCAGTTCTTC
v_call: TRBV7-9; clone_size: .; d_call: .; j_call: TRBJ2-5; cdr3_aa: CASSLALGEETQYF; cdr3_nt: TGTGCCAGCAGCTTAGCTCTGGGAGAAGAGACCCAGTACTTC
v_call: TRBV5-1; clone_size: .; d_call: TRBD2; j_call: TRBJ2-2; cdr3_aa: CASSLGIAGALSEELFF; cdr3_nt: TGCGCCAGCAGCTTGGGGATAGCGGGGGCCCTCTCCGAGGAGCTGTTTTTT
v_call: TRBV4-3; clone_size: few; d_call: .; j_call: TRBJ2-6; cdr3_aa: CASSQDSGFLAGANVLTF; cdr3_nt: TGCGCCAGCAGCCAAGATTCGGGGTTCCTAGCTGGGGCCAACGTCCTGACTTTC
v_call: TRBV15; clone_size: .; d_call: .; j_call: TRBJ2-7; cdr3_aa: CATSRDQGYEQYF; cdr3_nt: TGTGCCACCAGCAGAGATCAGGGATACGAGCAGTACTTC
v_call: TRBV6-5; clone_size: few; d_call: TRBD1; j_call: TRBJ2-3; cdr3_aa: CASSGDRSTDTQYF; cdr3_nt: TGTGCCAGCAGTGGGGACAGAAGCACAGATACGCAGTATTTT
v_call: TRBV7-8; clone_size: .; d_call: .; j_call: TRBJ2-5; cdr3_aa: CASSSGETQYF; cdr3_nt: TGTGCCAGCAGCTCGGGGGAGACCCAGTACTTC
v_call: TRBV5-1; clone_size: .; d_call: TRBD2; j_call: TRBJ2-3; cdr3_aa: CASSLALTSGTSGTDTQYF; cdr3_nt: TGCGCCAGCAGCTTGGCCCTCACGAGCGGGACTAGCGGTACAGATACGCAGTATTTT
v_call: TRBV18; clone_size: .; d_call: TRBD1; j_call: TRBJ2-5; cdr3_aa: CASSLGTGPETQYF; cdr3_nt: TGTGCCAGCTCACTAGGGACAGGGCCAGAGACCCAGTACTTC
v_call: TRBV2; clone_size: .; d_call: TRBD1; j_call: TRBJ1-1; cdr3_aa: CASRAETGKAEAFF; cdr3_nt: TGTGCCAGCCGCGCCGAGACAGGGAAAGCTGAAGCTTTCTTT
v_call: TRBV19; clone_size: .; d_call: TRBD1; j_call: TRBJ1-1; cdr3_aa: CASFRGQGDTEAFF; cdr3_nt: TGTGCCAGTTTCCGGGGGCAGGGGGACACTGAAGCTTTCTTT